This T cell receptor (beta chain) was captured by sequencing in a study of follicular helper T cells after annual influenza vaccination. Study information: Sampling occurred days 0, 7 and 28 after each influenza vaccination.

General study points: Recurrent ICOS+CD38+ cTfh clonotypes included tetramer and AIM influenza-specific ones. ICOS+CD38+ cTfh clonality change tracked circulating plasmablast frequency change.

J was trimmed by 2 bases and V by 4 bases; bases with no gene match: 5. The CDR3 sequence is 15 residues long. Per the germline V gene, CDR1 is MGHDK and CDR2 is SYGVNS. The time point was: 2014-2015 season, pre-vaccination. Notes on this clone: No antigen is known for it.

Profiled with immunoSEQ multiplex PCR; TCRdb holds only in-frame clones, not every one. The profile covers about 15,000 clones, with about 73% appearing a single time and around 0.45% taken by the ten largest. This chain uses TRBV25-1 with TRBJ2-5; 9 bases fit TRBD2. The specimen comprised CXCR5- memory CD4+ T cells sorted from blood, sampled on the day of influenza vaccination. This sequence was found in an adult who received the influenza vaccine. Here the CDR3 reads CASSGRGGRQETQYF. CDR3 nucleotides: TGTGCCAGCAGTGGGCGGGGGGGCCGGCAAGAGACCCAGTACTTC.